Presented here are 2 T cell receptor beta chains from one specimen sequenced in a study of CD8 T cells in ankylosing spondylitis (dated by TCRdb to the late 2010s). Overall study outcomes, separate from this receptor: Blood from ankylosing spondylitis patients appeared to be characterized by a TCR beta motif composed of 7 to 9 highly homologous amino acid variants.

The antigens for these receptors are not known. Library preparation was by 5' RACE. The instrument was an Illumina HiSeq 2500. TCRdb reran the public reads through fastp at Q25 and MiXCR, keeping productive beta chains. Identical CDR3 protein sequences are pooled into one entry, listed with their most common genes and DNA. The sample contains 400,000 or so distinct CDR3 sequences, about 25% of them found a single time. The ten biggest clones cover 0.89% of the sample. The sample taken for sequencing was blood, either unsorted or a sorted T cell fraction (not recorded which). The source of these receptors is a male donor with ankylosing spondylitis.

The chain combines TRBV7-9 with TRBJ1-5, with TRBD1 as a possible D gene (5 bases). The V gene's germline CDR1 is SEHNR and CDR2 FQNEAQ (reference sequence). Trimming pared 4 bases from V and 8 bases from J, leaving 9 bases between. The CDR3 consists of 12 residues. The CDR3 DNA sequence: TGTGCCAGCAGCTCTTGGGGGGAGCCCCAGCATTTT. This gives the protein CASSSWGEPQHF. Together with reference TRBV7-9 and TRBJ1-5, the CDR3 gives the full variable domain: DTGVSQNPRHKITKRGQNVTFRCDPISEHNRLYWYRQTLGQGPEFLTYFQNEAQLEKSRLLSDRFSAERPKGSFSTLEIQRTEQGDSAMYLCASSSWGEPQHFGDGTRLSIL.

This clonotype was seen only a few times. This chain joins TRBV5-1 and TRBJ2-2; D is perhaps TRBD2 (5 bases). Between the trimmed V and J ends, which lost 1 base and 11 bases, there was a span of 9 bases. CDR3 length: 12 amino acids. Germline CDR1 reads SGHRS; CDR2 reads YFSETQ. As DNA, the CDR3 is TGCGCCAGCAGCTTGAGAGGGTCCGAGCTGTTTTTT. Its protein product is CASSLRGSELFF.